The source of this T cell receptor (beta chain) is a study of T cells in localized non-small cell lung cancer. Findings and caveats of the study: Adjacent lung had a median roughly 50 of the 100 largest tumor clones. Patients showing higher blood T cell density tended to see longer overall survival. Because only a single region of the tumor was sequenced, heterogeneity remains possible. Clonality of T cells reached its maximum in uninvolved adjacent lung, surpassing tumor.

As regards this clone: Antigen: not known.

Only in-frame clones appear in the TCRdb table, and some are missing; sequencing was by immunoSEQ multiplex PCR. The profile shows tens of thousands of clones, approximately 91% of them singletons. The CDR3 covers 11 residues. Germline CDR1 and CDR2: SGHTA and FQGNSA. Trimming took 5 bases from V and 4 from J, leaving 5 bases between them. This specimen consisted of peripheral blood, obtained before any cancer treatment. This sequence originates from a man between 35 and 75 years old with stage I squamous cell lung carcinoma. The V call is TRBV7-2, the J call TRBJ1-2; unclear D gene. The CDR3 sequence is CASSPAYGYTF. For the CDR3, the DNA is TGTGCCAGCAGCCCCGCCTATGGCTACACCTTC.